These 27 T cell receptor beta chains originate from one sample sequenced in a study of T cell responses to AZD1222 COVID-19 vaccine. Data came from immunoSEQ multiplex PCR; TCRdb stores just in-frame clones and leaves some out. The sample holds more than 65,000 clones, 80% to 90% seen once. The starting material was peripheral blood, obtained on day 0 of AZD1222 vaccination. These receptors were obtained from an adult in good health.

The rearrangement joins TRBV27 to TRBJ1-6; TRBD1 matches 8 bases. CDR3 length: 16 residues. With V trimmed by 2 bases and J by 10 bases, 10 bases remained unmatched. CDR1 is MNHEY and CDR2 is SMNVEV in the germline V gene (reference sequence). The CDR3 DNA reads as TGTGCCAGCAGTTTACCTTGGACAGGGAGCTTATCACCCCTCCACTTT. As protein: CASSLPWTGSLSPLHF.

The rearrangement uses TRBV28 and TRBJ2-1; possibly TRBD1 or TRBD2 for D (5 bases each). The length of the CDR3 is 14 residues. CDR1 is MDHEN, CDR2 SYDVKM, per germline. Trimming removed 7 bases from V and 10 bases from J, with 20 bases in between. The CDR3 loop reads CASIRRDLGMEQFF. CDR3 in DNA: TGTGCCAGCATACGCCGGGACCTCGGGATGGAGCAGTTCTTC.

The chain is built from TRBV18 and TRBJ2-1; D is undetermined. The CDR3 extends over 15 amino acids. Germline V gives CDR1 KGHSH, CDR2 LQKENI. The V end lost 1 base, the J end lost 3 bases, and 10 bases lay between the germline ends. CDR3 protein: CASSPQGTLYNEQFF. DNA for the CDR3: TGTGCCAGCTCACCACAGGGCACCCTCTACAATGAGCAGTTCTTC.

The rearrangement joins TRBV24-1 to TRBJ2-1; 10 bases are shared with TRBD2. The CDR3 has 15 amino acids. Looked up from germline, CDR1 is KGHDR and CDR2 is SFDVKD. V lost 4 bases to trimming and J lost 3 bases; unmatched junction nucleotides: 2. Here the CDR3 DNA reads TGTGCCACCAGTGACGGACTAGCGGACTACAATGAGCAGTTCTTC. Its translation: CATSDGLADYNEQFF.

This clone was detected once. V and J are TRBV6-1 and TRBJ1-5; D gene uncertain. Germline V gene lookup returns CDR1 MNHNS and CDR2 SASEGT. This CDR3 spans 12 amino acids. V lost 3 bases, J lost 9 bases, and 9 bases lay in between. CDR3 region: CASSESPRPQHF. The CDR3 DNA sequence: TGTGCCAGCAGTGAGTCCCCCCGGCCCCAGCATTTT.

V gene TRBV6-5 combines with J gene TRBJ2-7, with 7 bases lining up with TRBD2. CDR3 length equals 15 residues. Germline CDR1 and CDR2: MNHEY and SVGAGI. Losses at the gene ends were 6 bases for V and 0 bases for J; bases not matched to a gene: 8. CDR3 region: CASRPGGGFSYEQYF. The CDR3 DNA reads TGTGCCAGCAGACCGGGCGGGGGTTTCTCCTACGAGCAGTACTTC.

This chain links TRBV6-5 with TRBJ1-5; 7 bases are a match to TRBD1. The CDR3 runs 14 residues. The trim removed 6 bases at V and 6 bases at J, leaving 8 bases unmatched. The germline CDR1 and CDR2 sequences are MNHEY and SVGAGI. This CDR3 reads CASRPTGERQPQHF. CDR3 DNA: TGTGCCAGCAGACCAACAGGGGAGCGTCAGCCCCAGCATTTT.

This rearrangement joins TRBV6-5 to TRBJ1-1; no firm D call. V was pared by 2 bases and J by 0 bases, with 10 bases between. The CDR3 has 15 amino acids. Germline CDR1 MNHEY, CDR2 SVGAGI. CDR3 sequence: CASSYRTEMNTEAFF. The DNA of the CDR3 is TGTGCCAGCAGTTACAGGACGGAGATGAACACTGAAGCTTTCTTT.

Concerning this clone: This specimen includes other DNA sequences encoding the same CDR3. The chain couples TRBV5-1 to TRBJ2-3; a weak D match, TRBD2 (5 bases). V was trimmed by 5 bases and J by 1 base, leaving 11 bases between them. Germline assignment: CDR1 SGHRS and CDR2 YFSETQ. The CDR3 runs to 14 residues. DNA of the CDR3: TGCGCCAGCAGTTCCGGAGGAGGCACAGATACGCAGTATTTT. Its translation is CASSSGGGTDTQYF.

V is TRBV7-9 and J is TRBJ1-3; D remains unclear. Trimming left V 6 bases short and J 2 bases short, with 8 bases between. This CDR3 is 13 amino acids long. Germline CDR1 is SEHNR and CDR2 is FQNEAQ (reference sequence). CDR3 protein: CASRPDAGNTIYF. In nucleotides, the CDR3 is TGTGCCAGCAGGCCGGACGCTGGAAACACCATATATTTT.

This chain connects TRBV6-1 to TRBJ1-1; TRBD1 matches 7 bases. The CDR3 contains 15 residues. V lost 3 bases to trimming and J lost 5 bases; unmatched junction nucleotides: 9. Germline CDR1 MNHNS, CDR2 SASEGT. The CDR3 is CASSDPTGRGTEAFF. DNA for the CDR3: TGTGCCAGCAGTGACCCGACAGGGAGAGGGACTGAAGCTTTCTTT.

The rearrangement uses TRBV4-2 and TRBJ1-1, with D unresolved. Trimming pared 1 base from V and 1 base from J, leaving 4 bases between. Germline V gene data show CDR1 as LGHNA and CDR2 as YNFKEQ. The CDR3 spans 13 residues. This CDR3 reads CASSQARNTEAFF. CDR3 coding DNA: TGTGCCAGCAGCCAAGCCAGGAACACTGAAGCTTTCTTT.

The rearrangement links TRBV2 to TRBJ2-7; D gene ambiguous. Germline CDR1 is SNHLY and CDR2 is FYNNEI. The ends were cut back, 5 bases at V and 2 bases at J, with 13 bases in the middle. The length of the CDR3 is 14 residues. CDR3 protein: CASSRLGLAYEQYF. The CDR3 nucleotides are TGTGCCAGCAGTAGATTGGGCCTTGCCTACGAGCAGTACTTC.

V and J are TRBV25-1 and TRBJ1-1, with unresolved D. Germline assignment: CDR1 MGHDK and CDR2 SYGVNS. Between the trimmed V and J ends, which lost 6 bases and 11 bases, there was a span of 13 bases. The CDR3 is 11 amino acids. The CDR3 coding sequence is TGTGCCAGCAGATGGGCCTATTCGGCTTTCTTT. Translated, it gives CASRWAYSAFF.

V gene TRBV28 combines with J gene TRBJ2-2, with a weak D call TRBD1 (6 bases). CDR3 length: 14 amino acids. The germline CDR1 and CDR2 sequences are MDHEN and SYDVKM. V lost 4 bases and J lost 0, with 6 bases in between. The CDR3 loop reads CASSYRANTGELFF. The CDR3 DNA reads TGTGCCAGCAGTTACAGGGCGAACACCGGGGAGCTGTTTTTT.

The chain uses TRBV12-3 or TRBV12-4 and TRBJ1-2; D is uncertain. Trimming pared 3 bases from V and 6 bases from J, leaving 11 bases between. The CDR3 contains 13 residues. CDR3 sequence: CASSFGYEDGYTF. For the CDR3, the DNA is TGTGCCAGCAGTTTCGGTTATGAGGATGGCTACACCTTC.

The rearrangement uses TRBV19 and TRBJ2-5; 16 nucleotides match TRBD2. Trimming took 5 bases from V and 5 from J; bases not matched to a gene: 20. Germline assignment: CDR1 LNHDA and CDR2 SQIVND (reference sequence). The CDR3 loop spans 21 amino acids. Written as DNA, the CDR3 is TGTGCCAGTAGTCCCTCCCGCGGGGCCGGGACTAGCGGGGGGGCCGATGAGACCCAGTACTTC. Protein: CASSPSRGAGTSGGADETQYF.

The CDR3 sequence: CASSESSGGRDTQYF. In DNA form, the CDR3 reads TGCGCCAGCAGTGAGTCCAGCGGGGGGCGAGATACGCAGTATTTT. This rearrangement joins TRBV10-2 to TRBJ2-3; TRBD2 matches at 9 bases. J was trimmed by 5 bases and V by 0 bases; bases with no gene match: 3. This CDR3 has 15 amino acids. Germline V CDR1 and CDR2: WSHSY, SAAADI.

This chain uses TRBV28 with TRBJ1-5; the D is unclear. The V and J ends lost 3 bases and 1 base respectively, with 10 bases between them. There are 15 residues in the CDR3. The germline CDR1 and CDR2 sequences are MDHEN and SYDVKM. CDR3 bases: TGTGCCAGCAGTTTTACCGGGTTGAGCAATCAGCCCCAGCATTTT. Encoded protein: CASSFTGLSNQPQHF.

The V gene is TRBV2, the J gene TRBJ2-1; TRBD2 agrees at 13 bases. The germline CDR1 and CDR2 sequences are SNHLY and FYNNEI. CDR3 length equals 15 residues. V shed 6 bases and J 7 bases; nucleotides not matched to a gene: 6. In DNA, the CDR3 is TGTGCCAGCAGGGCACTAGCGGGAGGGCGGAATGAGCAGTTCTTC. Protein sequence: CASRALAGGRNEQFF.

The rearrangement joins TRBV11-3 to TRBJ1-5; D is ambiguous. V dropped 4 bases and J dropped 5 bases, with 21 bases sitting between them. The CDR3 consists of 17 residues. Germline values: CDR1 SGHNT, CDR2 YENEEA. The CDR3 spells CASSCILQYPPHQPQHF. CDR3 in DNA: TGTGCCAGCAGCTGTATCCTTCAATACCCGCCCCATCAGCCCCAGCATTTT.

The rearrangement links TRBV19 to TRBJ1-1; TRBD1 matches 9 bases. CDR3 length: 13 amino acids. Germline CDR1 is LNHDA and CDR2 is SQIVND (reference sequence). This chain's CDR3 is CASRRDRVAEAFF. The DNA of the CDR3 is TGTGCTTCGCGCAGGGACAGGGTGGCTGAAGCTTTCTTT.

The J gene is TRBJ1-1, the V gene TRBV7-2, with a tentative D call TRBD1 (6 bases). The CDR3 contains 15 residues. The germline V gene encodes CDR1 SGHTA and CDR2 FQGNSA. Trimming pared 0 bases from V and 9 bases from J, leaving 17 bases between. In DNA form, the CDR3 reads TGTGCCAGCAGCTTAGCGGGACACTCGACCTCCAAAGCTTTCTTT. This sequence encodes CASSLAGHSTSKAFF.

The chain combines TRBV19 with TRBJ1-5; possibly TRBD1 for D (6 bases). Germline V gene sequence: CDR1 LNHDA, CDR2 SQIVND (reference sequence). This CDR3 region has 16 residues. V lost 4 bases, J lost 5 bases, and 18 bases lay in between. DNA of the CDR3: TGTGCCAGTAGTAAGGGACAAGGCGTTGCGGATCAGCCCCAGCATTTT. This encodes CASSKGQGVADQPQHF.

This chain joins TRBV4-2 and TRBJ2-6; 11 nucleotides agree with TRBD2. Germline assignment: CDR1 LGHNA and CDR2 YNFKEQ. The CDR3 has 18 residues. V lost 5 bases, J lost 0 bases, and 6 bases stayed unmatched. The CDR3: CASSKGLAGSSGANVLTF. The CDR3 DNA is TGTGCCAGCAGCAAAGGACTAGCGGGTTCCTCTGGGGCCAACGTCCTGACTTTC.

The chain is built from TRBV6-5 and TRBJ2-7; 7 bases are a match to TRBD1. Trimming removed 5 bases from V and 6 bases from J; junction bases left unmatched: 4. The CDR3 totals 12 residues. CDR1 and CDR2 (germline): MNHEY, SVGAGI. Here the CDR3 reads CASSTTGVEQYF. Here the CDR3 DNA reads TGTGCCAGCAGTACCACAGGGGTCGAGCAGTACTTC.

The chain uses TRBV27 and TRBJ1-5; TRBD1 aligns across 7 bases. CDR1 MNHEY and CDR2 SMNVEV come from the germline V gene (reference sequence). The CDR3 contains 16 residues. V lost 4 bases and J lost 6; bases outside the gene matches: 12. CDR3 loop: CASSSLAGGRTQPQHF. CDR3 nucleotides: TGTGCCAGCAGTTCGCTAGCAGGGGGGAGGACTCAGCCCCAGCATTTT.